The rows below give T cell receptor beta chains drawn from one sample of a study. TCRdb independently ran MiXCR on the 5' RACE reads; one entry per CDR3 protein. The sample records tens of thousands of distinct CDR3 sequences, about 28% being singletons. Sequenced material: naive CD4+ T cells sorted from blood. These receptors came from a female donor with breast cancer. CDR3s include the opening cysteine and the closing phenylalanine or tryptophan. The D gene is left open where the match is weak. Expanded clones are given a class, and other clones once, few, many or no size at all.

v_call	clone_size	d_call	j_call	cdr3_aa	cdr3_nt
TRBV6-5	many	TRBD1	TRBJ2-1	CASRRGQGYNEQFF	TGTGCCAGCAGAAGGGGACAGGGCTACAATGAGCAGTTCTTC
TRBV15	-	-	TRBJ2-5	CATSRYDGELQETQYF	TGTGCCACCAGCAGATACGACGGAGAGCTACAAGAGACCCAGTACTTC
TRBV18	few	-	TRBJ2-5	CASSPARETQYF	TGTGCCAGCTCACCGGCCAGAGAGACCCAGTACTTC
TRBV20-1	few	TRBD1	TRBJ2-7	CSARDLGTGSYEQYF	TGCAGTGCTAGAGACCTCGGGACAGGGTCGTACGAGCAGTACTTC
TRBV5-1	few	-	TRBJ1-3	CASSLGSGNTIYF	TGCGCCAGCAGCCTTGGCTCTGGAAACACCATATATTTT
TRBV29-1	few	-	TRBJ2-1	CSVEDGLTDYNEQFF	TGCAGCGTTGAAGATGGACTGACGGACTACAATGAGCAGTTCTTC
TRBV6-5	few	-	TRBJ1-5	CASSYSRRGHQPQHF	TGTGCCAGCAGTTACTCGAGGCGGGGGCACCAGCCCCAGCATTTT
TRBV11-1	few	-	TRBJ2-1	CASSLAGLAYNEQFF	TGTGCCAGCAGCTTAGCGGGACTCGCCTACAATGAGCAGTTCTTC
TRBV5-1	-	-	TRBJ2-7	CASSLSTQATYEQYF	TGCGCCAGCAGCTTGTCGACACAGGCGACCTACGAGCAGTACTTC
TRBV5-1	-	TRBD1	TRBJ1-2	CASSLGTGEGYTF	TGCGCCAGCAGCCTAGGGACAGGGGAGGGCTACACCTTC
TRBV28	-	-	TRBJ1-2	CASSLWAGNYGYTF	TGTGCCAGCAGTTTATGGGCAGGGAATTATGGCTACACCTTC
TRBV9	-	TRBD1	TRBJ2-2	CASSTRTGGTGELFF	TGTGCCAGCAGCACCCGGACAGGAGGCACCGGGGAGCTGTTTTTT
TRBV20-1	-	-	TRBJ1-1	CSAPGGDTEAFF	TGCAGTGCCCCTGGCGGTGACACTGAAGCTTTCTTT
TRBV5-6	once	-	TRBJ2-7	CASSFRSSNPYEQYF	TGTGCCAGCAGCTTTAGGAGCAGCAACCCCTACGAGCAGTACTTC
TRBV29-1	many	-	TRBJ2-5	CSVPERYPGETQYF	TGCAGCGTTCCTGAACGTTACCCCGGGGAGACCCAGTACTTC
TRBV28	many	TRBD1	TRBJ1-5	CASSKGGSNQPQHF	TGTGCCAGCAGTAAAGGGGGCAGCAATCAGCCCCAGCATTTT
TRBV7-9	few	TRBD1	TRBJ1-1	CASSFATGVGTEAFF	TGTGCCAGCAGCTTCGCTACAGGGGTGGGCACTGAGGCTTTCTTT
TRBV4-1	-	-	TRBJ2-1	CASSQPRAGAAGRSYNEQFF	TGCGCCAGCAGCCAGCCTCGGGCAGGGGCAGCGGGACGCTCCTACAATGAGCAGTTCTTC
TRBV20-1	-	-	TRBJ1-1	CSAASQGRDTEAFF	TGCAGTGCTGCTTCCCAGGGTCGGGACACTGAAGCTTTCTTT
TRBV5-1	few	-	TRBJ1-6	CASSLGSSYNSPLHF	TGCGCCAGCAGCTTGGGCAGCTCCTATAATTCACCCCTCCACTTT
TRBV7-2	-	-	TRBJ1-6	CASSLDMNSPLHF	TGTGCCAGCAGCTTAGATATGAATTCACCCCTCCACTTT
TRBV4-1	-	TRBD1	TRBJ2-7	CASSRDRGGDEQYF	TGCGCCAGCAGCAGGGACAGGGGGGGCGACGAGCAGTACTTC